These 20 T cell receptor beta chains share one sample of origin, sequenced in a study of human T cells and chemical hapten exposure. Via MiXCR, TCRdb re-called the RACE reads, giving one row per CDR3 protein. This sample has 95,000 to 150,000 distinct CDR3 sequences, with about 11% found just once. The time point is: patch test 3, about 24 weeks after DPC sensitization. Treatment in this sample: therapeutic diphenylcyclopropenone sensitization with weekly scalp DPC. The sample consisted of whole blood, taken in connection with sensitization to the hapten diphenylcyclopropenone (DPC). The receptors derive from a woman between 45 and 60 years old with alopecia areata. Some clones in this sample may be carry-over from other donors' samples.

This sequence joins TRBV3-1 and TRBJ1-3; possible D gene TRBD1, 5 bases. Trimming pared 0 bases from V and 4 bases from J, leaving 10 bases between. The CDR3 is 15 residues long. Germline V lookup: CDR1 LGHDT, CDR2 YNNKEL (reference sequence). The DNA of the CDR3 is TGTGCCAGCAGCCAAGAAGGGGAAATAGGAAACACCATATATTTT. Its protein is CASSQEGEIGNTIYF.

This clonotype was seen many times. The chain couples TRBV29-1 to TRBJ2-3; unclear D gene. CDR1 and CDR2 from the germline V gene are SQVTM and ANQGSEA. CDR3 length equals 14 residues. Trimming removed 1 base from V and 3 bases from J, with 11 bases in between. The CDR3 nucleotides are TGCAGCGTTGAAGTTGGGTTTCCGACAGATACGCAGTATTTT. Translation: CSVEVGFPTDTQYF.

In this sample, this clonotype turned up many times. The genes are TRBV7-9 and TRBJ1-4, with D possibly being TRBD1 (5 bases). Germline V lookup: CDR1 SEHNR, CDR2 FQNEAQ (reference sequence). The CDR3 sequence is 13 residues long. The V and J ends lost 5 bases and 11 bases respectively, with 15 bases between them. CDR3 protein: CASSPVGAAKLFF. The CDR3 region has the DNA TGTGCCAGCAGCCCCGTTGGGGCAGCCAAACTGTTTTTT.

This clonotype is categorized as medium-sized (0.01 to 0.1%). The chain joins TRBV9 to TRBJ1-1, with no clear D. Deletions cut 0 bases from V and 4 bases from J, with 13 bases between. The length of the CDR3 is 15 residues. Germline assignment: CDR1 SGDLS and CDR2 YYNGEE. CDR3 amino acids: CASSVGVGWGTEAFF. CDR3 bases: TGTGCCAGCAGCGTAGGAGTGGGCTGGGGCACTGAAGCTTTCTTT.

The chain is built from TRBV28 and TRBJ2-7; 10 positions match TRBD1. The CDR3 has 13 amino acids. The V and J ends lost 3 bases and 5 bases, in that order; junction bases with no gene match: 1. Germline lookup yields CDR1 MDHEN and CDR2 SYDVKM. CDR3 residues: CASSFGTGDEQYF. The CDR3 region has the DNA TGTGCCAGCAGTTTCGGGACAGGGGACGAGCAGTACTTC. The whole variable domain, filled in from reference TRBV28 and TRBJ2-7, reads DVKVTQSSRYLVKRTGEKVFLECVQDMDHENMFWYRQDPGLGLRLIYFSYDVKMKEKGDIPEGYSVSREKKERFSLILESASTNQTSMYLCASSFGTGDEQYFGPGTRLTVT.

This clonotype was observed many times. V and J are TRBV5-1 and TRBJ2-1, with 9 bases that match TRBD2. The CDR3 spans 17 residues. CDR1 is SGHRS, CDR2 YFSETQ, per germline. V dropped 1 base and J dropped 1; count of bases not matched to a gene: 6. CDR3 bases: TGCGCCAGCAGCTTGAATTGGGCGGGAGGGTCCTACAATGAGCAGTTCTTC. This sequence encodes CASSLNWAGGSYNEQFF.

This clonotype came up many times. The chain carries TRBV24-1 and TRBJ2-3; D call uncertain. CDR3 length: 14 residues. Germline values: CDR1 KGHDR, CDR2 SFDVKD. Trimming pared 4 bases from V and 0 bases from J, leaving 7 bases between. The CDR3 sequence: CATSDAPSTDTQYF. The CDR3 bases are TGTGCCACCAGTGACGCCCCGAGCACAGATACGCAGTATTTT.

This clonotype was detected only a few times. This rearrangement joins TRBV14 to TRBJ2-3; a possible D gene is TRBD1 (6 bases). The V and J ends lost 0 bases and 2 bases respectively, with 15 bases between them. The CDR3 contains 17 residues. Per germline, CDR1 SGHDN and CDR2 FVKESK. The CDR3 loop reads CASSQDRRTDFTDTQYF. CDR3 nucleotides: TGTGCCAGCAGCCAAGATAGGAGGACAGACTTCACAGATACGCAGTATTTT.

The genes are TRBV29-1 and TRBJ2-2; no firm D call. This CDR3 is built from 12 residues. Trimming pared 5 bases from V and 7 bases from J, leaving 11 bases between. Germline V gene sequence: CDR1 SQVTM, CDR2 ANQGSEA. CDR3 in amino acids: CSVLLLGGELFF. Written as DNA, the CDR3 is TGCAGCGTTTTGTTGCTGGGCGGGGAGCTGTTTTTT.

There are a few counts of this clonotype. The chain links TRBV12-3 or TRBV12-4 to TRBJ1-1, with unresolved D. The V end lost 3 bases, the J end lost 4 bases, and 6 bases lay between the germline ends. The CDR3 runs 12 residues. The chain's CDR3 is CASSFGITEAFF. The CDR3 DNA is TGTGCCAGCAGTTTTGGGATCACTGAAGCTTTCTTT.

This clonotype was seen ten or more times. CDR3 sequence reads: CSASSGDHSNQPQHF. As DNA, the CDR3 is TGCAGTGCTAGTTCAGGAGACCATAGCAATCAGCCCCAGCATTTT. The rearrangement links TRBV20-1 to TRBJ1-5; no reliable D call. Germline values: CDR1 DFQATT, CDR2 SNEGSKA (reference sequence). Trimming removed 3 bases at V and 0 bases at J, with 12 bases between. CDR3 length: 15 residues.

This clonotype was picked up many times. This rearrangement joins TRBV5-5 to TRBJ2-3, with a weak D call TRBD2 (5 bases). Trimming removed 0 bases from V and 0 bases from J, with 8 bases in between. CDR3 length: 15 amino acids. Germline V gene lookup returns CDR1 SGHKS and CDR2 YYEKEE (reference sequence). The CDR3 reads CASSLEGASTDTQYF. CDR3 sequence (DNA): TGTGCCAGCAGCTTGGAGGGAGCTAGCACAGATACGCAGTATTTT.

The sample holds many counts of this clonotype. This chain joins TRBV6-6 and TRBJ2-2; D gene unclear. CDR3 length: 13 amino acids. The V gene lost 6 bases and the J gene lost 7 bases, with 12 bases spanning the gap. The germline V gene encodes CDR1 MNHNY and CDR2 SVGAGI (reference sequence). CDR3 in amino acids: CASRGYGHGELFF. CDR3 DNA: TGTGCCAGCAGGGGGTACGGCCACGGGGAGCTGTTTTTT.

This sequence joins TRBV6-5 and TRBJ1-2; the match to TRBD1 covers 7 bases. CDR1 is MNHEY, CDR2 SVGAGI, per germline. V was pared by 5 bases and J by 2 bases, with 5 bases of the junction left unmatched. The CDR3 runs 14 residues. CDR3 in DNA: TGTGCCAGCAGTAGGGGGGGACAGAACTATGGCTACACCTTC. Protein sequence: CASSRGGQNYGYTF.

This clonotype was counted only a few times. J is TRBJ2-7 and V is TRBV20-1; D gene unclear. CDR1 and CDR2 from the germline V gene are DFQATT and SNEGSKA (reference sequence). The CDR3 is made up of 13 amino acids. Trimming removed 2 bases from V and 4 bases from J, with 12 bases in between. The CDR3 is CSARPPDGYEQYF. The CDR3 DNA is TGCAGTGCTAGACCCCCGGACGGGTACGAGCAGTACTTC.

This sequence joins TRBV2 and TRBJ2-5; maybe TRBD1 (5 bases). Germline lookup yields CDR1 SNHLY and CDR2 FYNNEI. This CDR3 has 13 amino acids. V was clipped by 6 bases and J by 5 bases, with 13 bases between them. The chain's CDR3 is CASRPVPGETQYF. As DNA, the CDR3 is TGTGCCAGCAGGCCCGTTCCAGGGGAGACCCAGTACTTC.

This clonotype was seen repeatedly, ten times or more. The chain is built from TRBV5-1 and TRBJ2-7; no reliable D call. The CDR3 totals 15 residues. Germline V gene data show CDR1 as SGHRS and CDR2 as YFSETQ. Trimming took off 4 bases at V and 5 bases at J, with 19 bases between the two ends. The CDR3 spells CASSPLTKSSHEQYF. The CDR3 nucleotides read TGCGCCAGCAGCCCATTGACAAAGAGTAGCCACGAGCAGTACTTC.

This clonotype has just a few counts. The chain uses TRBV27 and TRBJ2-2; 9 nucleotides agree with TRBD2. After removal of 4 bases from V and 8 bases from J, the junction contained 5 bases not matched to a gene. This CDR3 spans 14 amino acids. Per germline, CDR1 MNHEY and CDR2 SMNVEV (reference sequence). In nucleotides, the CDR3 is TGTGCCAGCAGTTCGGGACTAGCCTATGGGGAGCTGTTTTTT. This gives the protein CASSSGLAYGELFF.

The CDR3 coding sequence is TGTGCCAGCAGCTTGGGGACAGCCTCCTACGAGCAGTACTTC. This encodes CASSLGTASYEQYF. The genes are TRBV5-6 and TRBJ2-7; maybe TRBD1 (6 bases). Deletions cut 0 bases from V and 0 bases from J, with 7 bases between. CDR1 and CDR2 from the germline V gene are SGHDT and YYEEEE. The CDR3 is 14 residues long.

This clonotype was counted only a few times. This chain's CDR3 is CASRNSGNSPLHF. The CDR3 nucleotides read TGTGCCAGCAGAAACAGTGGTAATTCACCCCTCCACTTT. The chain combines TRBV12-3 or TRBV12-4 with TRBJ1-6; D ambiguous. V shed 6 bases and J shed 6 bases, with 9 bases lying between them. The CDR3 has 13 residues.